Sequencing of this T cell receptor beta chain was carried out in a study of identical twins listed by TCRdb under 2016. For the wider study: To test whether fetal clonotypes persist, the study used deep sequencing on TCR alpha and beta repertoires from monozygotic twins, unrelated adults of various ages, and cord blood. Replicate twin experiments were performed at different times using different library preparation protocols to rule out contamination. Broader findings and caveats from the paper: Abundant cord blood beta clonotypes had fewer insertions, young adult naive repertoires showed a similar but weaker trend, and memory repertoires showed no such trend. In beta out-of-frame sequences, excess twin sharing was weaker, because having fewer shared sequences lowered the signal-to-noise ratio. Because the same donors could not be followed over many years, the conclusions relied on cross-sectional statistical analysis. Zero-insertion analyses could be partly confounded by invariant T cells such as MAIT and iNKT, though diverse VJ usage argued against such confounding for most clonotypes. In monozygotic twins, out-of-frame TCR alpha sharing was systematically underestimated by recombination models, although the models agreed with sharing between unrelated individuals. Compared with coincidental sharing between unrelated individuals, an excess of low generation-probability sequences was observed among out-of-frame TCR alpha sequences shared between twins.

Concerning this clonotype: No cognate antigen has been identified for it. The sample holds no much larger clone one base away, and base qualities are not on file.

V lost 1 base and J lost 0 bases, and the count of bases not matched to a germline gene is 4. Looking up the germline V gene yields CDR1 MDHEN and CDR2 SYDVKM. The CDR3, from cysteine to phenylalanine, totals 17 residues. This entry keeps only the CDR3 DNA: 51 bases, framed from base 1. All donors were healthy Caucasians. Three pairs of female monozygotic twins, all aged about 18 to 30 years, made up the twin cohort. Peripheral blood mononuclear cells were used as the source from which RNA for TCR libraries was isolated. The method was 5' RACE. The run used an Illumina HiSeq 2000. Template switching added a universal primer binding site, and the final cDNA carried a unique molecular identifier that allowed TCR cDNA molecules to be counted accurately. First-strand cDNA for TCR alpha and beta chains was synthesized from specific primers in the conserved constant-segment region. Each cDNA library was double barcoded, with a SMART-Mk sample barcode plus Illumina barcodes, to control for contamination. TruSeq adapter sequences along with Illumina sample barcodes were introduced in two successive PCR steps. The Illumina HiSeq platform was used with custom primers to sequence TCR alpha and beta cDNA libraries. The authors' pipeline ran thus. MiGEC processed the raw reads to extract unique molecular identifiers, while MiXCR was used to determine the CDR3 positions. For each individual, recombination models were inferred using an EM algorithm with the repgenHMM and IGoR tools. The analysis of shared clonotypes was done with the tcR package in R, with sharing normalized by the product of cloneset sizes. To study raw recombination free of thymic and clonal selection effects, out-of-frame nonproductive sequences were analyzed. The raw public reads went through TCRdb reprocessing: fastp at Q25, MiXCR clone calling, in-frame beta chains kept. CDR3 protein duplicates are merged, each entry listing the most common genes and DNA. TCRdb, not the authors, supplied the V and J calls. The sample table records fewer than 650,000 distinct CDR3 sequences; 9.6% of these occur just once. The ten largest make up roughly 3.2% of the sample.

In addition, the sample was reused for a study of yellow fever vaccine responses in identical twins. That second publication adds: The T cell response to vaccination in identical twins was reported by the authors to appear partly convergent and partly personalized. In identical twins, the study followed T cell clones that responded to the vaccine with precision.

The chain is assembled from TRBV28 and TRBJ2-7, and TRBD2 aligns with 12 junction nucleotides. Input material: PBMCs. This receptor was obtained from a woman under 30 in good health. The CDR3 region reads CASSLLTSGRSSYEQYF. The DNA sequence follows: TGTGCCAGCAGTTTATTAACTAGCGGGAGGTCCTCCTACGAGCAGTACTTC.